This T cell receptor (beta chain) originates from a study of blood T cell repertoires in COVID-19. Study context: From the United States, Italy and Spain came samples of acute and convalescent COVID-19. The cDNA or gDNA used as material had been derived from T cells, B-cell-depleted T cells, or PBMCs.

Germline lookup yields CDR1 LGHNA and CDR2 YNFKEQ. The length of the CDR3 is 18 residues. V gave up 0 bases and J gave up 0 bases; unmatched junction bases: 7. As originally analysed: Scientists estimated how many nucleated cells there were by amplifying reference gene primers. The table came from immunoSEQ multiplex PCR; TCRdb's copy has only in-frame clones and leaves some out. The V and J calls and clone size come from that table; D and trimming were worked out from the DNA. The data hold tens of thousands of clones, with around nine tenths observed a single time. The receptor comes from a man between 60 and 75 years old with acute or convalescent COVID-19. The material sequenced was peripheral blood. The chain combines TRBV4-2 with TRBJ1-5; 8 bases fit TRBD1. In DNA, the CDR3 is TGTGCCAGCAGCCAAGATCTGGGACAGGCGATTAGCAATCAGCCCCAGCATTTT. Its translation: CASSQDLGQAISNQPQHF.